The present T cell receptor (beta chain) was sequenced within a study of radiotherapy plus CTLA-4 blockade in lung cancer. Study conclusions and caveats: Response was reportedly best predicted by early blood T cell clone dynamics, with interferon-beta. In blood, after radiotherapy plus ipilimumab, tumor-derived TCR clones expanded.

V was trimmed by 0 bases and J by 2 bases, leaving 3 bases between them. Germline V gives CDR1 KGHSH, CDR2 LQKENI. The CDR3 totals 13 residues. TCRdb's copy holds only in-frame clones and misses some; the assay was immunoSEQ multiplex PCR. The repertoire includes 40,000 to 45,000 clones, more than 70% of them detected once, and 2.6% sits in the top ten. Lung cancer patients with chemo-refractory metastatic non-small-cell disease were given focal radiation plus CTLA-4 blockade with ipilimumab. Comment on this clone: The antigen remains unidentified. Other DNA sequences in the same sample also yield this CDR3.

The V call is TRBV18, the J call TRBJ2-3; D unresolved. The receptor's source is a human donor with non-small cell lung cancer whose response to radiotherapy plus ipilimumab could not be evaluated. The input for sequencing was peripheral blood, taken from a patient treated with radiotherapy plus ipilimumab. CDR3 region: CASSPPSTDTQYF. The CDR3 DNA follows: TGTGCCAGCTCACCACCCTCCACAGATACGCAGTATTTT.